There are many counts of the clone carrying this TCR beta chain. As yet, its antigen is unknown. V dropped 4 bases and J dropped 3 bases, with 14 bases sitting between them. Germline-derived CDR1 and CDR2 are SQVTM and ANQGSEA. This CDR3 has 14 residues. The data were taken from a study of T cells in Graves' hyperthyroidism and ophthalmopathy. Looking at the study overall: Peripheral blood was drawn at first diagnosis, prior to all treatment.

Amplification yielded TCR beta CDR3 regions, with RNA transcripts as the source. HTBI primers were used for first-round RT-PCR of the TCR CDR3. Using its own MiXCR run on the multiplex PCR reads, TCRdb lists one record per CDR3 protein. The sample has under 500,000 distinct CDR3 sequences, over 13% seen once. Points from the study as a whole: Appearing also in blood were most of the thyroid clonotypes expanded above 0.001. The authors' 13 V-J model separated ophthalmopathy from stable hyperthyroidism.

The sequence came from a man aged 50 or older with Graves' ophthalmopathy. This rearrangement joins TRBV29-1 to TRBJ2-3; D is unclear. Sequenced sample: blood. CDR3 sequence (DNA): TGCAGCGTTGGTTCCACGGCAAATACAGATACGCAGTATTTT. Residues: CSVGSTANTDTQYF.